These 27 T cell receptor beta chains came from one sample sequenced in a study of T-cell memory formation after mild COVID-19. TCRdb recomputed calls from the 5' RACE reads with MiXCR, one row per CDR3 protein. The sample lists about 320,000 distinct CDR3 sequences; 13% to 15% were seen once. Sequencing input: PBMCs or a T cell subset sorted from them (not recorded which). The receptors stem from a man in his late teens or twenties who had mild COVID-19 (a few samples of this study predate the infection). Cell type and time point are not known.

At least ten counts were recorded for this clonotype. The chain is built from TRBV10-3 and TRBJ2-1, with D tentatively TRBD2 (5 bases). Germline assignment: CDR1 ENHRY and CDR2 SYGVKD. The V end was cut by 2 bases, the J end by 4 bases, with 9 bases between. The CDR3 has 14 residues. The CDR3 sequence: CAISETSSYNEQFF. The DNA for the CDR3 is TGTGCCATCAGTGAGACTAGTTCATACAATGAGCAGTTCTTC.

This chain uses TRBV11-2 with TRBJ2-5; TRBD2 aligns across 9 bases. This CDR3 is 16 amino acids long. Germline lookup yields CDR1 SGHAT and CDR2 FQNNGV. V shed 2 bases and J 1 base; nucleotides not matched to a gene: 5. The CDR3: CASSLSRGGVQETQYF. The CDR3 DNA follows: TGTGCCAGCAGCTTATCGCGGGGGGGAGTCCAAGAGACCCAGTACTTC. Supplemented by reference TRBV11-2 and TRBJ2-5, the full variable domain reads EAGVAQSPRYKIIEKRQSVAFWCNPISGHATLYWYQQILGQGPKLLIQFQNNGVVDDSQLPKDRFSAERLKGVDSTLKIQPAKLEDSAVYLCASSLSRGGVQETQYFGPGTRLLVL.

In this sample, this clonotype turned up a few times. J is TRBJ1-2 and V is TRBV2; the D gene is possibly TRBD1 (6 bases). CDR1 and CDR2 from the germline V gene are SNHLY and FYNNEI. The CDR3 has 15 amino acids. Trimming stripped 5 bases from V and 7 bases from J, with 20 bases between. The CDR3, as DNA: TGTGCCAGCAGTACCCCCCGGGGGGCAGCAGGTGGCTACACCTTC. Residues: CASSTPRGAAGGYTF.

This clonotype has only a few counts. The rearrangement uses TRBV5-1 and TRBJ2-5; 10 nucleotides align to TRBD1. V shed 0 bases, J shed 4 bases, and the junction held 6 bases outside the gene matches. CDR3 length: 16 amino acids. CDR1 and CDR2 from the germline V gene are SGHRS and YFSETQ. As DNA, the CDR3 is TGCGCCAGCAGCTTGGCCTGGACAGGGGGGACAGAGACCCAGTACTTC. Protein product: CASSLAWTGGTETQYF.

The sample holds many counts of this clonotype. The V and J genes are TRBV10-3 and TRBJ2-7; D may be TRBD1 (5 bases). The length of the CDR3 is 13 residues. Germline CDR1 and CDR2: ENHRY and SYGVKD. Trimming removed 10 bases from V and 2 bases from J, with 15 bases in between. The CDR3 spells CATRRDSTYEQYF. The DNA for the CDR3 is TGTGCCACGCGGAGAGACAGCACCTACGAGCAGTACTTC.

The CDR3 reads CASSPTGLRYEQYF. CDR3 in DNA: TGTGCCAGCAGTCCAACGGGGCTCCGCTACGAGCAGTACTTC. The J gene is TRBJ2-7, the V gene TRBV12-3 or TRBV12-4; the D call may be TRBD1 or TRBD2 (5 bases each). The CDR3 runs 14 residues. Trimming shortened V by 5 bases and J by 3 bases, and 14 bases separated the two germline ends.

This clonotype was seen a handful of times. The chain has TRBV7-8 and TRBJ1-5; a weak D match, TRBD1 (5 bases). V was cut by 3 bases and J by 5 bases, with 14 bases left in between. Germline CDR1 SGHVS, CDR2 FQNEAQ. The CDR3 contains 15 residues. Here the CDR3 DNA reads TGTGCCAGCAGCTTGCAGGGTATGGTGTATCAGCCCCAGCATTTT. Translated: CASSLQGMVYQPQHF.

This clonotype was seen more than once but under ten times. V usage is TRBV10-3 and J usage is TRBJ1-5; 7 bases are shared with TRBD1. J was trimmed by 2 bases and V by 0 bases; bases with no gene match: 1. CDR3 size: 15 residues. The germline V gene has CDR1 ENHRY and CDR2 SYGVKD. Written as DNA, the CDR3 is TGTGCCATCAGTGAGTCAGGACAGGGCAATCAGCCCCAGCATTTT. It translates to CAISESGQGNQPQHF.

The chain carries TRBV7-9 and TRBJ1-2, with D possibly being TRBD1 (6 bases). Trimming removed 5 bases at V and 8 bases at J, with 15 bases between. Germline loops: CDR1 SEHNR, CDR2 FQNEAQ (reference sequence). This CDR3 has 13 amino acids. The CDR3 region is CASSGEWGRGYTF. The CDR3 DNA is TGTGCCAGCAGCGGCGAGTGGGGGCGCGGCTACACCTTC.

V is TRBV18 and J is TRBJ2-7; possibly TRBD2 for D (6 bases). CDR3 size: 14 residues. V lost 3 bases to trimming and J lost 6 bases, with 15 bases between them. Germline assignment: CDR1 KGHSH and CDR2 LQKENI. CDR3 nucleotides: TGTGCCAGCTCACCCACGGCGGGGAGGAGCGAGCAGTACTTC. This translates into CASSPTAGRSEQYF.

This clonotype was seen repeatedly, ten times or more. The rearrangement joins TRBV7-2 to TRBJ2-7; 8 positions agree with TRBD1. V gave up 4 bases and J gave up 3 bases; unmatched junction bases: 2. There are 13 residues in the CDR3. Germline lookup yields CDR1 SGHTA and CDR2 FQGNSA. The CDR3 DNA sequence: TGTGCCAGCAGCTATGACAGGGGCTACGAGCAGTACTTC. Its translation is CASSYDRGYEQYF.

This chain connects TRBV6-5 to TRBJ1-2; D is ambiguous. The CDR3 is 13 amino acids. Between the trimmed V and J ends, which lost 3 bases and 2 bases, there was a span of 7 bases. Germline CDR1 and CDR2: MNHEY and SVGAGI. This CDR3 is CASSYQRNYGYTF. DNA of the CDR3: TGTGCCAGCAGTTATCAAAGGAACTATGGCTACACCTTC.

V usage is TRBV6-6 and J usage is TRBJ2-1; 10 bases map to TRBD2. The CDR3 sequence is 15 residues long. Losses at the gene ends were 4 bases for V and 5 bases for J; bases not matched to a gene: 5. The germline gives CDR1 MNHNY, CDR2 SVGAGI (reference sequence). The CDR3 spells CASSSTSGRNNEQFF. The CDR3 DNA is TGTGCCAGCAGTTCGACTAGCGGGCGTAACAATGAGCAGTTCTTC.

The chain has TRBV5-1 and TRBJ2-5; 8 positions agree with TRBD1. V was clipped by 9 bases and J by 4 bases; unmatched bases: 14. In germline, CDR1 is SGHRS, CDR2 YFSETQ. The CDR3 length is 15 residues. The CDR3 nucleotides read TGCGCCACCAAGCCCCTTCCTGGGACAGGAGAGACCCAGTACTTC. Translation gives CATKPLPGTGETQYF.

This chain joins TRBV4-2 and TRBJ2-1; D not resolved. The CDR3 loop spans 14 amino acids. V was clipped by 0 bases and J by 3 bases, with 6 bases between them. Germline CDR1 is LGHNA and CDR2 is YNFKEQ. CDR3 DNA sequence: TGTGCCAGCAGCCAAGAACTTTTCTACAATGAGCAGTTCTTC. Amino acid sequence: CASSQELFYNEQFF.

The J gene is TRBJ1-2, the V gene TRBV11-2; D unclear. This CDR3 is 12 amino acids long. V was clipped by 2 bases and J by 0 bases, with 1 base between them. Germline CDR1 is SGHAT and CDR2 is FQNNGV. The chain's CDR3 is CASSLTNYGYTF. CDR3 in DNA: TGTGCCAGCAGCTTAACTAACTATGGCTACACCTTC. The complete variable domain, with remaining parts taken from reference TRBV11-2 and TRBJ1-2, reads EAGVAQSPRYKIIEKRQSVAFWCNPISGHATLYWYQQILGQGPKLLIQFQNNGVVDDSQLPKDRFSAERLKGVDSTLKIQPAKLEDSAVYLCASSLTNYGYTFGSGTRLTVV.

V is TRBV2 and J is TRBJ2-6; tentatively, D is TRBD1 (6 bases). The CDR3 is made up of 14 amino acids. Per the germline V gene, CDR1 is SNHLY and CDR2 is FYNNEI. Trimming left V 8 bases short and J 1 base short, with 9 bases between. CDR3 DNA sequence: TGTGCCAGCGGTACAGGGTCTGGGGCCAACGTCCTGACTTTC. The encoded protein is CASGTGSGANVLTF.

The rearrangement links TRBV6-2 or TRBV6-3 to TRBJ1-5; D possibly corresponds to TRBD1 (6 bases). Deletions cut 8 bases from V and 6 bases from J, with 8 bases between. CDR1 is MNHEY and CDR2 is SVGEGT in the germline V gene. This CDR3 contains 11 residues. The CDR3 sequence: CASGQSQPQHF. CDR3 nucleotide sequence: TGTGCCAGCGGACAGTCTCAGCCCCAGCATTTT.

This rearrangement joins TRBV20-1 to TRBJ1-5, with D possibly being TRBD1 (6 bases). V was trimmed by 4 bases and J by 5 bases, leaving 12 bases between them. The CDR3 contains 13 residues. Germline V gene lookup returns CDR1 DFQATT and CDR2 SNEGSKA (reference sequence). CDR3 in amino acids: CSAIVDSHQPQHF. Written as DNA, the CDR3 is TGCAGTGCTATAGTGGACAGCCATCAGCCCCAGCATTTT.

This chain links TRBV3-1 with TRBJ1-3, with a possible D match to TRBD1 (5 bases). This CDR3 region has 13 residues. V was clipped by 5 bases and J by 3 bases, with 8 bases between them. Germline V gene lookup returns CDR1 LGHDT and CDR2 YNNKEL (reference sequence). CDR3 residues: CASSGDGGNTIYF. The DNA for the CDR3 is TGTGCCAGCAGCGGGGACGGTGGAAACACCATATATTTT.

This clonotype was recorded a few times. The rearrangement links TRBV18 to TRBJ2-5, with D possibly TRBD2 on 6 matching bases. Germline V gene lookup returns CDR1 KGHSH and CDR2 LQKENI. This CDR3 spans 13 amino acids. Trimming stripped 5 bases from V and 5 bases from J, with 12 bases between. Here the CDR3 reads CASSTGLRETQYF. As DNA, the CDR3 is TGTGCCAGCTCAACGGGACTGCGGGAGACCCAGTACTTC.

The sample holds many counts of this clonotype. V usage is TRBV12-3 or TRBV12-4 and J usage is TRBJ2-5; D not certain. Trimming left V 3 bases short and J 4 bases short, with 9 bases between. The CDR3 length is 13 residues. CDR3 nucleotide sequence: TGTGCCAGCAGTTTGCGGCAGTTAGAGACCCAGTACTTC. Translating it yields CASSLRQLETQYF.

This clonotype appeared many times. The rearrangement links TRBV7-3 to TRBJ1-1; maybe TRBD1 (5 bases). V was clipped by 2 bases and J by 1 base, with 5 bases between them. This CDR3 has 13 amino acids. Looked up from germline, CDR1 is SGHTA and CDR2 is FQGTGA. CDR3 loop: CASSLGANTEAFF. The CDR3 nucleotides read TGTGCCAGCAGCTTAGGGGCGAACACTGAAGCTTTCTTT.

The V and J genes are TRBV6-2 or TRBV6-3 and TRBJ1-1; weak D call: TRBD1 (6 bases). In germline, CDR1 is MNHEY, CDR2 SVGEGT. V was shortened by 3 bases and J by 3 bases, with 17 bases between the two germline ends. The CDR3 runs to 16 residues. Here the CDR3 DNA reads TGTGCCAGCAGTTATCCATCAGACAGGTTCTACACTGAAGCTTTCTTT. Amino acids: CASSYPSDRFYTEAFF.

This clonotype was seen ten or more times. The V gene is TRBV12-3 or TRBV12-4, the J gene TRBJ2-5; D gene ambiguous. The CDR3 sequence is 12 residues long. V was shortened by 4 bases and J by 5 bases, with 8 bases between the two germline ends. This chain's CDR3 is CASSSQRETQYF. The CDR3 DNA follows: TGTGCCAGCAGTTCTCAGAGGGAGACCCAGTACTTC.

This rearrangement joins TRBV5-1 to TRBJ2-7, with D perhaps matching TRBD1 (5 bases). V gave up 1 base and J gave up 3 bases, with 14 bases separating them. Germline CDR1 SGHRS, CDR2 YFSETQ. The CDR3 extends over 15 amino acids. CDR3 sequence (DNA): TGCGCCAGCAGCTTGAATGGTGACAGCCTCTACGAGCAGTACTTC. Translation: CASSLNGDSLYEQYF. The full variable domain, its missing parts supplied by reference TRBV5-1 and TRBJ2-7, is KAGVTQTPRYLIKTRGQQVTLSCSPISGHRSVSWYQQTPGQGLQFLFEYFSETQRNKGNFPGRFSGRQFSNSRSEMNVSTLELGDSALYLCASSLNGDSLYEQYFGPGTRLTVT.

This clonotype was picked up a small number of times. This chain links TRBV4-3 with TRBJ2-3, with 10 bases matching TRBD2. V trimming: 3 bases; J trimming: 2 bases; junction bases outside the gene matches: 8. There are 17 residues in the CDR3. Per germline, CDR1 LGHNA and CDR2 YSLEER. Here the CDR3 DNA reads TGCGCCAGCAGCCAGACGCTAGCGGGGGCAAACACAGATACGCAGTATTTT. Encoded protein: CASSQTLAGANTDTQYF.